Below are 30 T cell receptor beta chains sequenced from a single sample in a study of cytomegalovirus exposure and HLA in healthy donors. PCR involved 60 Vbeta and 13 Jbeta primers. TCRdb's copy holds only in-frame clones and misses some; the assay was immunoSEQ multiplex PCR. The sample has approximately 140,000 clones, around 76% seen once; the top ten hold less than 3.5%. Sequences were obtained from PBMCs. Receptors originate from a male donor in good health and CMV-seronegative.

The chain recombines TRBV4-1 with TRBJ2-7; tentative D call: TRBD1 (6 bases). CDR1 MGHRA and CDR2 YSYEKL come from the germline V gene. Trimming cost V 5 bases and J 1 base, with 21 bases left between them. The CDR3 covers 17 residues. The CDR3 here is CASSTTTPGQLSYEQYF. The CDR3 nucleotides read TGCGCCAGCAGCACAACCACCCCGGGACAATTATCCTACGAGCAGTACTTC.

V and J are TRBV5-4 and TRBJ2-6, with D perhaps TRBD2 (6 bases). Germline V lookup: CDR1 SGHNT, CDR2 YYREEE (reference sequence). With 5 bases removed from V and 0 bases from J, the gap between germline ends came to 12 bases. This CDR3 has 16 amino acids. The DNA of the CDR3 is TGTGCCAGCAGTTCCGCGGGGACCTCTGGGGCCAACGTCCTGACTTTC. Its protein product is CASSSAGTSGANVLTF.

The genes are TRBV19 and TRBJ2-2; the D gene is possibly TRBD1 (6 bases). V lost 4 bases and J 6 bases, leaving 9 bases between the germline ends. This CDR3 comprises 13 residues. Germline V lookup: CDR1 LNHDA, CDR2 SQIVND (reference sequence). Written as DNA, the CDR3 is TGTGCCAGTAGTAAAAGGGGGTCCGGGGAGCTGTTTTTT. Protein sequence: CASSKRGSGELFF.

The chain uses TRBV9 and TRBJ2-3, with TRBD2 matching over 15 bases. V trimming: 3 bases; J trimming: 5 bases; junction bases outside the gene matches: 10. The germline gives CDR1 SGDLS, CDR2 YYNGEE. This CDR3 is built from 18 residues. CDR3: CASSDRTSGGAEGDTQYF. The DNA of the CDR3 is TGTGCCAGCAGCGACCGGACTAGCGGGGGGGCTGAGGGAGATACGCAGTATTTT.

The CDR3 region is CASRESGGAYNEQFF. In nucleotides, the CDR3 is TGTGCCAGCAGAGAGAGCGGGGGGGCCTACAATGAGCAGTTCTTC. This chain connects TRBV5-4 to TRBJ2-1, with 10 positions matching TRBD2. The germline gives CDR1 SGHNT, CDR2 YYREEE (reference sequence). Losses at the gene ends were 5 bases for V and 2 bases for J; bases not matched to a gene: 4. The CDR3 is 15 amino acids.

The J gene is TRBJ2-7, the V gene TRBV7-3, with 11 bases fitting TRBD1. CDR1 and CDR2 (germline): SGHTA, FQGTGA. V lost 5 bases and J lost 3; bases outside the gene matches: 6. The CDR3 has 15 amino acids. The CDR3 DNA follows: TGTGCCAGCAGCGTCCGCGGGACAGGGGGCTACGAGCAGTACTTC. Protein: CASSVRGTGGYEQYF.

CDR3 nucleotide sequence: TGTGCCAGCAGTGGTCAGTACGAGCAGTACTTC. Residues: CASSGQYEQYF. The chain is built from TRBV6-5 and TRBJ2-7; D uncertain. Looked up from germline, CDR1 is MNHEY and CDR2 is SVGAGI. This CDR3 region has 11 residues. The V end lost 5 bases, the J end lost 4 bases, and 6 bases lay between the germline ends.

The V and J genes are TRBV27 and TRBJ1-2; weak D call: TRBD1 (5 bases). The CDR3 has 14 amino acids. Per the germline V gene, CDR1 is MNHEY and CDR2 is SMNVEV (reference sequence). V lost 5 bases to trimming and J lost 2 bases, with 12 bases between them. The CDR3, as DNA: TGTGCCAGCAGTCCCGCGTCAGGGAACTATGGCTACACCTTC. This translates into CASSPASGNYGYTF.

The chain employs TRBV12-5 and TRBJ1-2; 10 bases line up with TRBD1. Germline CDR1 reads LGHNT; CDR2 reads FRNRAP. The CDR3 loop spans 17 amino acids. V lost 2 bases and J lost 8; bases outside the gene matches: 14. The CDR3 DNA follows: TGTGCTAGTGGTTTGAAAACCGTGTGGGACAGGGGCTACGGCTACACCTTC. The encoded protein is CASGLKTVWDRGYGYTF. Together with reference TRBV12-5 and TRBJ1-2, the CDR3 gives the full variable domain: DARVTQTPRHKVTEMGQEVTMRCQPILGHNTVFWYRQTMMQGLELLAYFRNRAPLDDSGMPKDRFSAEMPDATLATLKIQPSEPRDSAVYFCASGLKTVWDRGYGYTFGSGTRLTVV.

The V call is TRBV11-2, the J call TRBJ2-7, with TRBD1 identical over 9 bases. The CDR3 length is 15 residues. Losses at the gene ends were 2 bases for V and 2 bases for J; bases not matched to a gene: 4. Germline loops: CDR1 SGHAT, CDR2 FQNNGV. The DNA of the CDR3 is TGTGCCAGCAGCTTATACGGGGACAGGGCCTACGAGCAGTACTTC. Its translation is CASSLYGDRAYEQYF.

The J gene is TRBJ2-5, the V gene TRBV30; 12 nucleotides line up with TRBD2. The J call may be mistaken, given a closer DNA end match to TRBJ2-7. The CDR3 extends over 15 amino acids. Per the germline V gene, CDR1 is GTSNPN and CDR2 is SVGIG (reference sequence). The CDR3 coding sequence is TGTGCCTGGACCCCTGGACTAGCGGGATCCTACGAGCAGTACTTC. Its protein is CAWTPGLAGSYEQYF.

The V gene is TRBV4-3, the J gene TRBJ1-1; D is perhaps TRBD1 (5 bases). Germline V gives CDR1 LGHNA, CDR2 YSLEER. Between the trimmed V and J ends, which lost 4 bases and 8 bases, there was a span of 23 bases. The CDR3 extends over 16 amino acids. This chain's CDR3 is CASSRRDSGAGREAFF. The CDR3 DNA sequence: TGCGCCAGCAGCCGACGTGACTCTGGGGCCGGGAGAGAAGCTTTCTTT.

The rearrangement uses TRBV19 and TRBJ2-2; D possibly corresponds to TRBD1 (6 bases). The CDR3 has 13 amino acids. CDR1 LNHDA and CDR2 SQIVND come from the germline V gene (reference sequence). The V gene lost 9 bases and the J gene lost 3 bases, with 11 bases spanning the gap. CDR3 nucleotides: TGTGCCAGCCACAGGGTTGACACCGGGGAGCTGTTTTTT. As protein: CASHRVDTGELFF.

This chain links TRBV6-5 with TRBJ1-1; D is unresolved. Germline CDR1 reads MNHEY; CDR2 reads SVGAGI. V was shortened by 2 bases and J by 1 base, with 8 bases between the two germline ends. The CDR3 runs to 14 residues. This CDR3 reads CASSYRVGNTEAFF. CDR3 bases: TGTGCCAGCAGTTACCGGGTGGGGAACACTGAAGCTTTCTTT.

This chain uses TRBV7-2 with TRBJ2-1, with 7 bases matching TRBD1. The CDR3 length is 15 residues. CDR1 and CDR2 from the germline V gene are SGHTA and FQGNSA. J lost 8 bases, V lost 4 bases, and 11 bases had no gene match. In DNA form, the CDR3 reads TGTGCCAGCAGCTCCCCACTCCGACAGGGTCATGAGCAGTTCTTC. Its protein is CASSSPLRQGHEQFF.

This clone was seen only a few times. The J gene is TRBJ2-5, the V gene TRBV6-5, with a tentative D call TRBD2 (5 bases). This CDR3 is built from 13 residues. V lost 4 bases and J 5 bases, leaving 11 bases between the germline ends. CDR1 and CDR2 from the germline V gene are MNHEY and SVGAGI. CDR3 bases: TGTGCCAGCAGTTTTAGGAGGCAGGAGACCCAGTACTTC. Residues: CASSFRRQETQYF.

This clone was seen once. The chain combines TRBV2 with TRBJ1-1; no reliable D call. The V end lost 6 bases, the J end lost 0 bases, and 11 bases lay between the germline ends. The CDR3 extends over 14 amino acids. In germline, CDR1 is SNHLY, CDR2 FYNNEI. This CDR3 reads CASRSTFMNTEAFF. CDR3 coding DNA: TGTGCCAGCAGGTCGACATTTATGAACACTGAAGCTTTCTTT.

The genes are TRBV6-5 and TRBJ1-1, with 7 positions matching TRBD1. CDR1 is MNHEY and CDR2 is SVGAGI in the germline V gene. Trimming cost V 5 bases and J 0 bases; bases outside gene matches: 3. The CDR3 extends over 14 amino acids. Here the CDR3 DNA reads TGTGCCAGCAGTCTCGGGACAGTGAACACTGAAGCTTTCTTT. It is translated as CASSLGTVNTEAFF.

The chain has TRBV2 and TRBJ2-2, with unresolved D. Germline V gene sequence: CDR1 SNHLY, CDR2 FYNNEI. Trimming cost V 4 bases and J 1 base, with 4 bases left between them. The CDR3 covers 13 residues. The CDR3 bases are TGTGCCAGCAGTGCGGGGAACACCGGGGAGCTGTTTTTT. Translating it yields CASSAGNTGELFF. The full variable domain, in which reference TRBV2 and TRBJ2-2 provide the parts outside the CDR3, is EPEVTQTPSHQVTQMGQEVILRCVPISNHLYFYWYRQILGQKVEFLVSFYNNEISEKSEIFDDQFSVERPDGSNFTLKIRSTKLEDSAMYFCASSAGNTGELFFGEGSRLTVL.

The chain joins TRBV7-9 to TRBJ2-7; 12 positions agree with TRBD2. The germline V gene has CDR1 SEHNR and CDR2 FQNEAQ (reference sequence). V lost 2 bases to trimming and J lost 1 base; unmatched junction nucleotides: 3. The CDR3 sequence is 16 residues long. The CDR3 loop is CASSLTSGGLSYEQYF. The CDR3 DNA is TGTGCCAGCAGCTTAACTAGCGGGGGGTTGTCCTACGAGCAGTACTTC.

The rearrangement links TRBV19 to TRBJ1-5; no clear D. This CDR3 is 12 amino acids long. The germline V gene encodes CDR1 LNHDA and CDR2 SQIVND (reference sequence). V was shortened by 5 bases and J by 7 bases, with 9 bases between the two germline ends. The chain's CDR3 is CASSVSRQPQHF. CDR3 DNA sequence: TGTGCCAGTAGTGTCAGTCGCCAGCCCCAGCATTTT.

The V and J genes are TRBV9 and TRBJ2-3; perhaps TRBD1 as D (6 bases). Germline loops: CDR1 SGDLS, CDR2 YYNGEE. V lost 3 bases and J 7 bases, leaving 24 bases between the germline ends. The CDR3 has 17 residues. The CDR3 loop is CASSAWDTGTTRHTQYF. The CDR3 DNA is TGTGCCAGCAGCGCCTGGGACACCGGGACCACTAGGCATACGCAGTATTTT.

The chain combines TRBV7-8 with TRBJ2-7, with TRBD1 identical over 12 bases. CDR3 size: 17 residues. Germline values: CDR1 SGHVS, CDR2 FQNEAQ. V gave up 3 bases and J gave up 6 bases; unmatched junction bases: 12. CDR3 sequence reads: CASSFPRDRGRRVEQYF. The CDR3 coding sequence is TGTGCCAGCAGCTTCCCCCGGGACAGGGGGCGCAGGGTCGAGCAGTACTTC. The full variable domain, with the rest looked up from reference TRBV7-8 and TRBJ2-7, is GAGVSQSPRYKVAKRGQDVALRCDPISGHVSLFWYQQALGQGPEFLTYFQNEAQLDKSGLPSDRFFAERPEGSVSTLKIQRTQQEDSAVYLCASSFPRDRGRRVEQYFGPGTRLTVT.

The chain combines TRBV4-3 with TRBJ1-2; 9 positions agree with TRBD1. Looked up from germline, CDR1 is LGHNA and CDR2 is YSLEER. CDR3 length: 16 amino acids. V gave up 3 bases and J gave up 6 bases; unmatched junction bases: 11. In DNA form, the CDR3 reads TGCGCCAGCAGCCACACCGGGACAGGGTTGGGAGATGGCTACACCTTC. Amino acid sequence: CASSHTGTGLGDGYTF.

The chain has TRBV29-1 and TRBJ1-1, with D unclear. This CDR3 comprises 13 residues. Germline V CDR1 and CDR2: SQVTM, ANQGSEA. Trimming removed 5 bases from V and 2 bases from J, with 12 bases in between. The CDR3 reads CSVKGELNTEAFF. Written as DNA, the CDR3 is TGCAGCGTTAAAGGAGAACTTAACACTGAAGCTTTCTTT. The whole variable domain, remainder taken from reference TRBV29-1 and TRBJ1-1, is SAVISQKPSRDICQRGTSLTIQCQVDSQVTMMFWYRQQPGQSLTLIATANQGSEATYESGFVIDKFPISRPNLTFSTLTVSNMSPEDSSIYLCSVKGELNTEAFFGQGTRLTVV.

The chain links TRBV11-2 to TRBJ1-2; 8 nucleotides match TRBD1. Germline V gene lookup returns CDR1 SGHAT and CDR2 FQNNGV. Losses at the gene ends were 0 bases for V and 3 bases for J; bases not matched to a gene: 3. CDR3 size: 15 residues. CDR3 sequence (DNA): TGTGCCAGCAGCTTAGAATACAGGGGGGACTATGGCTACACCTTC. It is translated as CASSLEYRGDYGYTF. Together with reference TRBV11-2 and TRBJ1-2, the CDR3 gives the full variable domain: EAGVAQSPRYKIIEKRQSVAFWCNPISGHATLYWYQQILGQGPKLLIQFQNNGVVDDSQLPKDRFSAERLKGVDSTLKIQPAKLEDSAVYLCASSLEYRGDYGYTFGSGTRLTVV.

Here the CDR3 DNA reads TGCGCCAGCAGCTTGGGGGCAGCCGATGGCTACACCTTC. This sequence encodes CASSLGAADGYTF. The chain is built from TRBV5-1 and TRBJ1-2, with no clear D. The CDR3 has 13 amino acids. The V end lost 0 bases, the J end lost 6 bases, and 9 bases lay between the germline ends. Per the germline V gene, CDR1 is SGHRS and CDR2 is YFSETQ. The full variable domain, its missing parts supplied by reference TRBV5-1 and TRBJ1-2, is KAGVTQTPRYLIKTRGQQVTLSCSPISGHRSVSWYQQTPGQGLQFLFEYFSETQRNKGNFPGRFSGRQFSNSRSEMNVSTLELGDSALYLCASSLGAADGYTFGSGTRLTVV.

In regard to this clone: Other DNA sequences of this sample code for an identical CDR3. This chain uses TRBV25-1 with TRBJ2-7, with D tentatively TRBD2 (5 bases). The CDR3 has 12 amino acids. Germline CDR1 MGHDK, CDR2 SYGVNS. Trimming cost V 5 bases and J 6 bases, with 11 bases left between them. This chain's CDR3 is CASSLGGGEQYF. CDR3 DNA sequence: TGTGCCAGCAGTTTAGGCGGAGGCGAGCAGTACTTC.

The V and J genes are TRBV6-4 and TRBJ2-1; 10 bases align to TRBD2. CDR3 length equals 15 residues. Unmatched junction bases numbered 3, after V lost 4 bases and J lost 3 bases. Germline V CDR1 and CDR2: MRHNA, SNTAGT. The chain's CDR3 is CASSGASGSYNEQFF. The DNA for the CDR3 is TGTGCCAGCAGTGGGGCTAGCGGGAGCTACAATGAGCAGTTCTTC.

The chain combines TRBV30 with TRBJ1-2; D perhaps matches TRBD1 (6 bases). The V gene lost 3 bases and the J gene lost 5 bases, with 19 bases spanning the gap. This CDR3 contains 15 residues. CDR1 is GTSNPN, CDR2 SVGIG, per germline (reference sequence). This chain's CDR3 is CAWRSARGWRYGYTF. Written as DNA, the CDR3 is TGTGCCTGGAGATCGGCTAGGGGGTGGAGGTATGGCTACACCTTC.